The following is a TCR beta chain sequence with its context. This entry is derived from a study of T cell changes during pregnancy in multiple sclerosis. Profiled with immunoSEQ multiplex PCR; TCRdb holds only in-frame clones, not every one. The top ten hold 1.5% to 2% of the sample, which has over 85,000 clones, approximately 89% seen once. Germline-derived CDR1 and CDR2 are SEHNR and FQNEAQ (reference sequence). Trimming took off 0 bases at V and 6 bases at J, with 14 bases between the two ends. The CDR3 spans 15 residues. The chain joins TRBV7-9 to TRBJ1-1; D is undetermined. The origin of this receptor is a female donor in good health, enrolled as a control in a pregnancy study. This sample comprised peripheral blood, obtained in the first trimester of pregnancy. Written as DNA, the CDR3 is TGTGCCAGCAGCTTAGCCAACACACCCCCGTCTGAAGCTTTCTTT. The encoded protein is CASSLANTPPSEAFF.